In this sample, the clone carrying this TCR beta chain turned up many times. Its matching antigen is unknown. The entry originates in a study of T cell repertoires in cytomegalovirus infection. About the research overall: Matching HLA type, along with CMV infection, was indicated by public TCR beta signatures.

Study observations and caveats: Identification of carriers of CMV plus the relevant HLA was achieved through cumulative public TCR beta family frequency. The response measured ex vivo was dominated by TCR beta clonotypes (HLA-C-restricted and CMV-specific).

Germline values: CDR1 LGHDT, CDR2 YNNKEL (reference sequence). The CDR3 sequence is 16 residues long. The ends lost 6 bases at V and 4 bases at J; junction bases unmatched: 7. TCRdb passed the reads through MiXCR, listing each CDR3 protein once. The table lists hundreds of thousands of distinct CDR3 sequences, about 8.8% of them singletons, with 2% to 3% in the top ten. This TCR was sampled from a human donor in good health (CMV status not recorded). Some clones in this sample may be carry-over from other donors' samples. V usage is TRBV3-1 and J usage is TRBJ2-2, with 11 bases aligning to TRBD2. Specimen: PBMCs. This CDR3 is CASRRSGGAFTGELFF. CDR3 nucleotides: TGTGCCAGCAGACGTAGCGGGGGGGCATTCACCGGGGAGCTGTTTTTT.